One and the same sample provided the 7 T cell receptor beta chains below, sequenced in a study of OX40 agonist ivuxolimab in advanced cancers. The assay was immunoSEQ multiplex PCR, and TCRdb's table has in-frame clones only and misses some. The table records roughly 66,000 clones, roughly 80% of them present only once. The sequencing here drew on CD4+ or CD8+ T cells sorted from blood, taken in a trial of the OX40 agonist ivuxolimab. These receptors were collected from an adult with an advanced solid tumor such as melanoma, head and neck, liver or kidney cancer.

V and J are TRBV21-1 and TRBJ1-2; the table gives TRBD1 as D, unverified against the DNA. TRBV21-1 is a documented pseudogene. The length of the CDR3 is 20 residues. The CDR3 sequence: CASSYRDRVKRGRANYGYTF. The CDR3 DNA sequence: TGTGCCAGCAGCTACCGGGACAGGGTTAAAAGAGGGAGAGCTAACTATGGCTACACCTTC.

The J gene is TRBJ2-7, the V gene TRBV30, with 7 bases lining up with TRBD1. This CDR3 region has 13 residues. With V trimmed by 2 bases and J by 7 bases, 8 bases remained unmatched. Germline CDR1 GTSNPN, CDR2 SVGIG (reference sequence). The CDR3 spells CAWSRGTGEEQYF. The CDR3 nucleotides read TGTGCCTGGAGTAGAGGCACAGGGGAGGAGCAGTACTTC.

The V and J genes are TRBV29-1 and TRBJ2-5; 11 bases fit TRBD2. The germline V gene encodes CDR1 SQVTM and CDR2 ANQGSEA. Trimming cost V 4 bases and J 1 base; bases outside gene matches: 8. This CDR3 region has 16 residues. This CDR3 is CSVAGSSGGSQETQYF. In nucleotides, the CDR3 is TGCAGCGTTGCTGGCTCTAGCGGGGGGTCCCAAGAGACCCAGTACTTC.

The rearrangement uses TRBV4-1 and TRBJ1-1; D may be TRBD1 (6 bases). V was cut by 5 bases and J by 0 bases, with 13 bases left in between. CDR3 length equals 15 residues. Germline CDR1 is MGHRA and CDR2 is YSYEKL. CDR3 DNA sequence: TGCGCCAGCAGCTTCCGAGGGGGTTTGAACACTGAAGCTTTCTTT. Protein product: CASSFRGGLNTEAFF.

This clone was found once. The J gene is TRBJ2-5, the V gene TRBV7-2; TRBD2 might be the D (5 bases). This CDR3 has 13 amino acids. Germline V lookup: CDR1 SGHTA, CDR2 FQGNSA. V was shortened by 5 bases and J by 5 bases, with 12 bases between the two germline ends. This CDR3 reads CASSPPSGETQYF. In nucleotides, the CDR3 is TGTGCCAGCAGCCCTCCCTCGGGGGAGACCCAGTACTTC. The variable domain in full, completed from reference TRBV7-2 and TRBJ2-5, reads GAGVSQSPSNKVTEKGKDVELRCDPISGHTALYWYRQSLGQGLEFLIYFQGNSAPDKSGLPSDRFSAERTGGSVSTLTIQRTQQEDSAVYLCASSPPSGETQYFGPGTRLLVL.

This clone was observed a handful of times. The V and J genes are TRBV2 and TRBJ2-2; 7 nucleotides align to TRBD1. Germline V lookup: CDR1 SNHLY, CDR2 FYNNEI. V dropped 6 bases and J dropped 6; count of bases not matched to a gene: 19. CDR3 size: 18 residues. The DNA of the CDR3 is TGTGCCAGCAGACCCCTTACACCCTTCCTAGGACAGGCCGGGGAGCTGTTTTTT. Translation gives CASRPLTPFLGQAGELFF.

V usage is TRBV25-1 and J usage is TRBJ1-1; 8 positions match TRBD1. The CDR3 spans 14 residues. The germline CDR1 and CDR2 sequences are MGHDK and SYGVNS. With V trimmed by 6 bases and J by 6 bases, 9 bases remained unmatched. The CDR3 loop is CASSPRTGKSEAFF. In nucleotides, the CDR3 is TGTGCCAGCAGCCCGAGGACAGGGAAATCTGAAGCTTTCTTT.